This T cell receptor beta chain was recorded in a study of radiation and T cells in renal cell carcinoma. Turning to the study itself: Nephrectomy followed 15 Gy stereotactic body radiation by 4 weeks.

On this clone itself: Its antigen is currently unknown.

Findings of the study overall: In blood, top tumor clones expanded by 2 weeks, shrinking by 4.

Time point here: baseline pretreatment blood. As for treatment: 15 Gy SBRT to primary tumor, nephrectomy 4 weeks later. This renal cell carcinoma was of the clear cell type. Assay used: immunoSEQ multiplex PCR; TCRdb lists only in-frame clones, some missing. The data contain approximately 90,000 clones, 70% to 90% of them singletons. Germline V gene lookup returns CDR1 SGDLS and CDR2 YYNGEE. The CDR3 contains 14 residues. The germline V and J ends were trimmed by 4 bases and 4 bases, with 12 bases remaining between them. The chain couples TRBV9 to TRBJ1-3; D call uncertain. The clonotype was recovered from a man aged 45-60 years with renal cell carcinoma. The specimen comprised blood, sampled from a patient whose treatment included radiotherapy and nephrectomy. The CDR3 coding sequence is TGTGCCAGCAGCACGGGGAACACGGGAAACACCATATATTTT. Amino acid sequence: CASSTGNTGNTIYF.